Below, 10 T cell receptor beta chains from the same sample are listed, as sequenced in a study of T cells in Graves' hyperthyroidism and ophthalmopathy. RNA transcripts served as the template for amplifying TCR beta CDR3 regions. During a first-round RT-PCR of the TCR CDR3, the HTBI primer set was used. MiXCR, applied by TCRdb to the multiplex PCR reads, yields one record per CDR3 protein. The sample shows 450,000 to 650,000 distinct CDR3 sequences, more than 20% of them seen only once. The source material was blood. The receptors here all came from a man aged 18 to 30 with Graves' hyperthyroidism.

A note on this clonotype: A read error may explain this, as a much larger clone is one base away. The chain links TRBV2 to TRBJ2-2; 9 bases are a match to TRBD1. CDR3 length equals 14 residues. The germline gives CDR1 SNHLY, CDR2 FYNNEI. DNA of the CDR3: TGTGCCAGCGGGGACAGGGAGAGGGCCGGGGAGCTGTGTTTT. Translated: CASGDRERAGELCF.

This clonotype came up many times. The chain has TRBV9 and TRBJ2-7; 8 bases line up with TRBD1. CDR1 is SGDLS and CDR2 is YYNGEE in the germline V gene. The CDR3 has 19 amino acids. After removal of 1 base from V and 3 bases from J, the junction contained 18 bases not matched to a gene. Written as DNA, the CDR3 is TGTGCCAGCAGCGTACCTAGGGGTGGGGAACAGGGGGTAATCTACGAGCAGTACTTC. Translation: CASSVPRGGEQGVIYEQYF.

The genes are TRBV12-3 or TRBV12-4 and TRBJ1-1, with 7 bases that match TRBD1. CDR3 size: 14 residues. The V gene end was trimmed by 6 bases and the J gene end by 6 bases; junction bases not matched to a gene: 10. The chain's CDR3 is CASSPGQPVAEAFF. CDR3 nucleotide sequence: TGTGCCAGCAGCCCGGGACAGCCGGTCGCTGAAGCTTTCTTT.

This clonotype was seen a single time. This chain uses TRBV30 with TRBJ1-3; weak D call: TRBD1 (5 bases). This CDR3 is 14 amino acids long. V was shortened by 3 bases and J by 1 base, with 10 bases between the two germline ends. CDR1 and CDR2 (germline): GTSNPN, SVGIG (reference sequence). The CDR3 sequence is CAWRRDRSGNTIYF. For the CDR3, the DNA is TGTGCCTGGAGGCGGGACCGATCTGGAAACACCATATATTTT.

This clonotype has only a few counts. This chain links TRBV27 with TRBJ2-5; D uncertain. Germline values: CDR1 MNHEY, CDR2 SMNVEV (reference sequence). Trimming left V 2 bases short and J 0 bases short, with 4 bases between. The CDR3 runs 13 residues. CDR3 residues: CASSLHYQETQYF. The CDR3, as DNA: TGTGCCAGCAGTTTACACTACCAAGAGACCCAGTACTTC.

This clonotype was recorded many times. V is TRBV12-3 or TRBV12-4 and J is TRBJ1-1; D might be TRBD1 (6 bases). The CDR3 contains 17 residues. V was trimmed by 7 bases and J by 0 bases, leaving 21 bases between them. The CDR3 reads CASILSTGRGLNTEAFF. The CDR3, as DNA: TGTGCCAGCATCCTGTCCACCGGCAGGGGCCTGAACACTGAAGCTTTCTTT.

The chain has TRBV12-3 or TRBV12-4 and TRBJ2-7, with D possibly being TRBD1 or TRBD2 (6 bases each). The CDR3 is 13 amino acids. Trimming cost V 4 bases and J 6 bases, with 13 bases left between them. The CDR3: CASSSVGGGEQYF. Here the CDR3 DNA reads TGTGCCAGCAGTTCCGTAGGAGGGGGCGAGCAGTACTTC.

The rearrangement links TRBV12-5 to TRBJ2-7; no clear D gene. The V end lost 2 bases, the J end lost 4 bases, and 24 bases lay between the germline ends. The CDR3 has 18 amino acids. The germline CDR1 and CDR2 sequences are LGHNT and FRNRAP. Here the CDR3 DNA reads TGTGCTAGTGGTTTGACCCCATCCGGTGGCGAAGTGGTATACGAGCAGTACTTC. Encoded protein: CASGLTPSGGEVVYEQYF.

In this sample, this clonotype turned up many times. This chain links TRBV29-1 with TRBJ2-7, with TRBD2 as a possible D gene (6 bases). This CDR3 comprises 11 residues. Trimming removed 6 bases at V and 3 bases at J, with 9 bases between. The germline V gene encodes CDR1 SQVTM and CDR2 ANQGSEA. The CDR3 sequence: CSVDGGYEQYF. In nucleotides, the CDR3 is TGCAGCGTAGACGGGGGCTACGAGCAGTACTTC.

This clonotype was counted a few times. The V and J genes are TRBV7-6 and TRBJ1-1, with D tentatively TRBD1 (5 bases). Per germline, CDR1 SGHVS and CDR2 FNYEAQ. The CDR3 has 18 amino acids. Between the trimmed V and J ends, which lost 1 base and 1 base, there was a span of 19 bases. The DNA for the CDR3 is TGTGCCAGCAGCTTAGTTCTTGAGGGACGGAGGAAGAACACTGAAGCTTTCTTT. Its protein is CASSLVLEGRRKNTEAFF.